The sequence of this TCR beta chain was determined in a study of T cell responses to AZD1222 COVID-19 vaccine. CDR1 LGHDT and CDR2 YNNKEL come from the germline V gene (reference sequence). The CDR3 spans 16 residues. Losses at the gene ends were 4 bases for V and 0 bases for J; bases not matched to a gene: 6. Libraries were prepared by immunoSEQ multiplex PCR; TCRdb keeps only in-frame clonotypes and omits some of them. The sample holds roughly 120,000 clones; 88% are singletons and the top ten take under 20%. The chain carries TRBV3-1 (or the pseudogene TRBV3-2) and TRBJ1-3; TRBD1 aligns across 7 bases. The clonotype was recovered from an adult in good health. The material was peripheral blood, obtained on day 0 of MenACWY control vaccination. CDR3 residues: CASSLRQGPSGNTIYF. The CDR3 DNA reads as TGTGCCAGCAGCCTACGACAGGGACCCTCTGGAAACACCATATATTTT.